These T cell receptor beta chains were read from a single sample in a study of T cells after posttransplantation cyclophosphamide. The table came from immunoSEQ multiplex PCR; TCRdb's copy has only in-frame clones and leaves some out. This sample includes around 34,000 clones with no singletons; its ten biggest clones take up approximately 6.7%. Sequenced: PBMCs. The origin of the receptors is a woman between 50 and 59 years old in good health and a related stem cell transplant donor. The CDR3 runs from the conserved cysteine through the conserved F or W. A D gene is named only where the DNA matches it firmly. Clone size is not always given. Where it is, it says once, few, many or a class for expanded clones.

D gene,J gene,CDR3 length,clone size,V gene,CDR3 protein,CDR3 DNA
TRBD1,TRBJ1-6,14,NA,TRBV27,CASRLWDSNSPLHF,TGTGCCAGCAGGTTGTGGGACAGCAATTCACCCCTCCACTTT
NA,TRBJ2-1,14,many,TRBV12-3/TRBV12-4,CASSPTRTVSEQFF,TGTGCCAGCAGTCCGACCCGGACAGTCTCTGAGCAGTTCTTC
NA,TRBJ1-1,13,few,TRBV23-1,CASSPPLGTEAFF,TGCGCCAGCAGTCCGCCCCTAGGCACTGAAGCTTTCTTT
NA,TRBJ1-2,18,NA,TRBV7-8,CASSLSWKPFSGNYGYTF,TGTGCCAGCAGCTTATCATGGAAACCATTTTCCGGGAACTATGGCTACACCTTC
TRBD2,TRBJ2-1,20,many,TRBV11-2,CASSLDPWGGLAGGPSEQFF,TGTGCCAGCAGCTTAGACCCCTGGGGGGGGTTAGCGGGAGGGCCTAGTGAGCAGTTCTTC
NA,TRBJ1-3,16,many,TRBV25-1,CASSDRRGGSGNTIYF,TGTGCCAGCAGTGACCGAAGGGGGGGCTCTGGAAACACCATATATTTT
TRBD2,TRBJ2-5,14,NA,TRBV6-5,CASRERETQETQYF,TGTGCCAGCAGGGAGCGGGAGACCCAAGAGACCCAGTACTTC
TRBD1,TRBJ1-4,13,many,TRBV29-1,CSVGDRGFEKLFF,TGCAGCGTTGGGGACAGGGGGTTTGAAAAACTGTTTTTT
NA,TRBJ1-1,13,many,TRBV19,CASSTNRVTEAFF,TGTGCCAGTAGTACGAACAGGGTCACTGAAGCTTTCTTT
NA,TRBJ2-5,15,many,TRBV5-6,CASSLAGDLQETQYF,TGTGCCAGCAGCTTGGCAGGGGACCTACAAGAGACCCAGTACTTC
NA,TRBJ2-1,15,many,TRBV5-1,CASSLVAGEVGEQFF,TGCGCCAGCAGCTTGGTAGCAGGGGAGGTGGGTGAGCAGTTCTTC
TRBD1,TRBJ2-7,13,NA,TRBV28,CASRTGSSYEQYF,TGTGCCAGCAGGACAGGGAGCTCCTACGAGCAGTACTTC
NA,TRBJ1-5,13,few,TRBV6-5,CASSSQGYQPQHF,TGTGCCAGCAGTTCACAGGGATATCAGCCCCAGCATTTT
TRBD2,TRBJ2-1,16,many,TRBV11-3,CASSPGTSGRSNEQFF,TGTGCCAGCAGCCCAGGGACTAGCGGGAGGAGTAATGAGCAGTTCTTC
NA,TRBJ2-7,14,many,TRBV5-1,CASKGQFYSYEQYF,TGCGCCAGCAAGGGCCAGTTTTACTCCTACGAGCAGTACTTC
NA,TRBJ1-1,13,many,TRBV7-3,CASSFRADTEAFF,TGTGCCAGCAGCTTCAGGGCGGACACTGAAGCTTTCTTT
NA,TRBJ2-2,16,few,TRBV24-1,CATSDMARGVTGELFF,TGTGCCACCAGTGATATGGCCCGCGGGGTCACCGGGGAGCTGTTTTTT
TRBD1,TRBJ1-1,19,many,TRBV5-1,CASSLGGTGAIRENTEAFF,TGCGCCAGCAGCTTGGGTGGGACAGGGGCTATACGGGAGAACACTGAAGCTTTCTTT
NA,TRBJ1-4,14,many,TRBV4-2,CASSQGGRNEKLFF,TGTGCCAGCAGCCAAGGGGGCAGGAATGAAAAACTGTTTTTT
NA,TRBJ1-2,15,many,TRBV27,CASSPGPYGFYGYTF,TGTGCCAGCAGCCCTGGGCCCTACGGCTTCTATGGCTACACCTTC
TRBD2,TRBJ2-7,15,many,TRBV29-1,CSVASWERESNEQYF,TGCAGCGTCGCATCGTGGGAGCGGGAGAGTAACGAGCAGTACTTC
TRBD1,TRBJ1-5,13,many,TRBV7-9,CASRQGLNQPQHF,TGTGCCAGCCGACAGGGTTTAAATCAGCCCCAGCATTTT
NA,TRBJ2-3,15,many,TRBV5-4,CASTPYRTIGETQYF,TGTGCCAGCACCCCGTACAGGACCATAGGGGAAACGCAGTATTTT
TRBD2,TRBJ2-1,19,many,TRBV4-3,CASSQDTLGLAGVGDEQFF,TGCGCCAGCAGCCAAGACACCCTCGGGCTAGCGGGAGTAGGCGATGAGCAGTTCTTC
NA,TRBJ1-5,14,many,TRBV19,CASSTERVHQPQHF,TGTGCCAGTAGTACCGAAAGGGTGCATCAGCCCCAGCATTTT
NA,TRBJ2-7,10,few,TRBV20-1,CSARGSGRYF,TGCAGTGCTAGAGGCTCCGGTCGGTACTTC
NA,TRBJ2-7,12,NA,TRBV29-1,CSVEAGTYEQYF,TGCAGCGTTGAGGCAGGGACCTACGAGCAGTACTTC
NA,TRBJ2-1,16,many,TRBV19,CASSTQGFPLYNEQFF,TGTGCCAGTAGTACACAGGGTTTCCCGCTCTACAATGAGCAGTTCTTC
TRBD2,TRBJ2-7,14,many,TRBV6-2/TRBV6-3,CASKGGRAPYEQYF,TGTGCCAGCAAGGGCGGGAGGGCACCGTACGAGCAGTACTTC
TRBD2,TRBJ2-2,14,few,TRBV29-1,CSAGSGVGTGELFF,TGCAGCGCCGGCAGCGGGGTCGGCACCGGGGAGCTGTTTTTT
NA,TRBJ2-2,11,few,TRBV6-2/TRBV6-3,CASSRTGELFF,TGTGCCAGCAGTCGGACCGGGGAGCTGTTTTTT